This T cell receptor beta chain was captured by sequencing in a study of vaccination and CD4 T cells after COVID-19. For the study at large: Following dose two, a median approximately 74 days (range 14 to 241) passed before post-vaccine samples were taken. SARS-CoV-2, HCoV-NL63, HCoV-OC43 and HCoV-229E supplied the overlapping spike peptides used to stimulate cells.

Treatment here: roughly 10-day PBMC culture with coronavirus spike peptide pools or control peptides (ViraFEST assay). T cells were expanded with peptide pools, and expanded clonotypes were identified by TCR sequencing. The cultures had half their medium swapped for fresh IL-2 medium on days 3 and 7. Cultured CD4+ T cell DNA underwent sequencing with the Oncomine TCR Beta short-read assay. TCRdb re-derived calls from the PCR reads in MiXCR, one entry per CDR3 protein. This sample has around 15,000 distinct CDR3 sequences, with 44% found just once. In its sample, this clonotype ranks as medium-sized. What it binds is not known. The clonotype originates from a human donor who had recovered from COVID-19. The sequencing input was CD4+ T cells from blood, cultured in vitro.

The CDR3 loop reads CASSLGTSGIYYEQYF. The CDR3 bases are TGTGCCAGCAGCTTAGGTACTAGCGGGATATACTACGAGCAGTACTTC. The genes are TRBV7-9 and TRBJ2-7; 10 nucleotides agree with TRBD2. The CDR3 length is 16 residues. Germline assignment: CDR1 SEHNR and CDR2 FQNEAQ (reference sequence). The V and J ends lost 1 base and 3 bases, in that order; junction bases with no gene match: 6.